This TCR beta chain originates from a study of early T cells in non-severe SARS-CoV-2 infection. Findings and caveats of the study: Reliance on VDJdb matching favored anti-spike CD8 responses; private and CD4 specificities were missed.

There are 11 residues in the CDR3. Germline CDR1 SQVTM, CDR2 ANQGSEA. The germline V and J ends were trimmed by 5 bases and 7 bases, with 11 bases remaining between them. TCRdb processed the 5' RACE reads anew with MiXCR; each CDR3 protein has one entry. The sample holds 75,000 to 100,000 distinct CDR3 sequences; approximately 15% are singletons and the top ten take around 1.3%. Of note for this clonotype: The antigen is undetermined.

The chain joins TRBV29-1 to TRBJ1-1; D call uncertain. Sequencing was performed on whole blood. The clonotype was recovered from an adult who was a healthcare worker with PCR-confirmed SARS-CoV-2 infection or an uninfected control (not recorded which). CDR3 nucleotides: TGCAGCGTTCAGGAGCTCCGTGAAGCTTTCTTT. Translating gives CSVQELREAFF.